This passage covers 15 T cell receptor beta chains from one sample sequenced in a study of shared clonotypes between healthy human individuals. Clones were sequenced by immunoSEQ multiplex PCR, and TCRdb holds only the in-frame ones, with some missing. The sample carries 1,400,000 or so clones, approximately 98.5% recorded once. Source material: naive CD4+ T cells sorted from blood. The subset denotes: CD45RA+ positively selected. The receptor source for this set is a man aged 25-45 years in good health.

The chain couples TRBV28 to TRBJ2-6; D is ambiguous. This CDR3 contains 16 residues. Trimming removed 3 bases at V and 0 bases at J, with 9 bases between. The germline V gene has CDR1 MDHEN and CDR2 SYDVKM. This CDR3 reads CASSFQQGSGANVLTF. In DNA, the CDR3 is TGTGCCAGCAGTTTCCAACAAGGCTCTGGGGCCAACGTCCTGACTTTC.

V and J are TRBV7-9 and TRBJ2-7; TRBD2 matches 7 bases. V gave up 5 bases and J gave up 2 bases; unmatched junction bases: 18. This CDR3 has 18 residues. Germline loops: CDR1 SEHNR, CDR2 FQNEAQ (reference sequence). The CDR3 loop reads CASSPVLDTAGLTYEQYF. CDR3 nucleotides: TGTGCCAGCAGCCCCGTCCTAGATACAGCGGGACTAACCTACGAGCAGTACTTC.

The rearrangement links TRBV11-2 to TRBJ2-7, with a possible D match to TRBD2 (5 bases). CDR3 length: 15 amino acids. Trimming cost V 3 bases and J 0 bases, with 12 bases left between them. Germline assignment: CDR1 SGHAT and CDR2 FQNNGV. CDR3 in amino acids: CASSFEGRSSYEQYF. CDR3 DNA: TGTGCCAGCAGCTTTGAGGGAAGGAGCTCCTACGAGCAGTACTTC.

This chain's CDR3 is CASRPVTTNEKLFF. The CDR3 region has the DNA TGCGCCAGCAGACCCGTAACAACTAATGAAAAACTGTTTTTT. The chain combines TRBV5-1 with TRBJ1-4; D gene ambiguous. Trimming cost V 5 bases and J 0 bases, with 8 bases left between them. This CDR3 has 14 residues. CDR1 and CDR2 (germline): SGHRS, YFSETQ.

Regarding this clone: This CDR3 is also generated by other DNA sequences in the sample. V gene TRBV11-2 combines with J gene TRBJ2-1, with unresolved D. From germline, CDR1 is SGHAT and CDR2 FQNNGV. The V gene lost 0 bases and the J gene lost 5 bases, with 5 bases spanning the gap. The CDR3 loop spans 13 amino acids. This CDR3 reads CASSLDRHNEQFF. In DNA, the CDR3 is TGTGCCAGCAGCTTAGACAGACACAATGAGCAGTTCTTC.

The chain couples TRBV9 to TRBJ2-7; 12 bases align to TRBD2. Trimming took 3 bases from V and 3 from J; bases not matched to a gene: 7. The V gene's germline CDR1 is SGDLS and CDR2 YYNGEE. The CDR3 is made up of 16 amino acids. CDR3 sequence (DNA): TGTGCCAGCAGCGCCATCGGGACTAGCGGGCACTACGAGCAGTACTTC. Translating gives CASSAIGTSGHYEQYF. The whole variable domain, remainder taken from reference TRBV9 and TRBJ2-7, is DSGVTQTPKHLITATGQRVTLRCSPRSGDLSVYWYQQSLDQGLQFLIQYYNGEERAKGNILERFSAQQFPDLHSELNLSSLELGDSALYFCASSAIGTSGHYEQYFGPGTRLTVT.

The chain joins TRBV9 to TRBJ2-7, with 7 bases matching TRBD2. In germline, CDR1 is SGDLS, CDR2 YYNGEE. This CDR3 is 15 amino acids long. V lost 4 bases and J lost 5; bases outside the gene matches: 12. The CDR3 DNA is TGTGCCAGCAGCCCCCAACTAGCGCGAGTCGACGAGCAGTACTTC. Amino acid sequence: CASSPQLARVDEQYF.

The chain employs TRBV14 and TRBJ2-7; D remains unclear. The V gene's germline CDR1 is SGHDN and CDR2 FVKESK. V was shortened by 6 bases and J by 5 bases, with 11 bases between the two germline ends. The CDR3 covers 12 residues. CDR3 protein: CASSQSTNEQYF. As DNA, the CDR3 is TGTGCCAGCAGTCAGAGTACTAACGAGCAGTACTTC.

This chain links TRBV30 with TRBJ1-5; D is unresolved. Germline CDR1 reads GTSNPN; CDR2 reads SVGIG (reference sequence). Trimming removed 0 bases from V and 7 bases from J, with 10 bases in between. The CDR3 runs to 13 residues. The CDR3 protein is CAWSVKGFQPQHF. Here the CDR3 DNA reads TGTGCCTGGAGTGTAAAAGGGTTCCAGCCCCAGCATTTT.

The J gene is TRBJ1-1, the V gene TRBV2; 8 nucleotides match TRBD1. Germline assignment: CDR1 SNHLY and CDR2 FYNNEI. CDR3 length: 17 residues. J lost 0 bases, V lost 6 bases, and 12 bases had no gene match. The CDR3 reads CASSLDRVWELNTEAFF. The DNA of the CDR3 is TGTGCCAGCAGCCTGGACAGGGTTTGGGAACTGAACACTGAAGCTTTCTTT. Looking up the rest from reference TRBV2 and TRBJ1-1 gives the full variable domain: EPEVTQTPSHQVTQMGQEVILRCVPISNHLYFYWYRQILGQKVEFLVSFYNNEISEKSEIFDDQFSVERPDGSNFTLKIRSTKLEDSAMYFCASSLDRVWELNTEAFFGQGTRLTVV.

The sample holds one count of this clone. J is TRBJ2-5 and V is TRBV28, with D unclear. With 5 bases removed from V and 0 bases from J, the gap between germline ends came to 4 bases. CDR1 is MDHEN and CDR2 is SYDVKM in the germline V gene. This CDR3 comprises 12 residues. The CDR3 DNA is TGTGCCAGCAGTACCAACCAAGAGACCCAGTACTTC. Encoded protein: CASSTNQETQYF.

The chain combines TRBV10-2 with TRBJ2-3; possibly TRBD2 for D (5 bases). From germline, CDR1 is WSHSY and CDR2 SAAADI. The CDR3 is made up of 16 amino acids. V was cut by 0 bases and J by 6 bases, with 16 bases left in between. The CDR3 sequence is CASSESITRVTDTQYF. CDR3 nucleotides: TGCGCCAGCAGTGAGTCGATTACTAGAGTAACGGATACGCAGTATTTT.

The chain is built from TRBV2 and TRBJ2-7; no clear D. CDR3 length: 15 amino acids. V was shortened by 1 base and J by 4 bases, with 14 bases between the two germline ends. Germline V gene sequence: CDR1 SNHLY, CDR2 FYNNEI. CDR3 nucleotide sequence: TGTGCCAGCAGTGAAGGCCGGGCACGGGCTTACGAGCAGTACTTC. It codes for CASSEGRARAYEQYF.

J is TRBJ2-5 and V is TRBV5-6; the D gene is possibly TRBD2 (5 bases). The V gene's germline CDR1 is SGHDT and CDR2 YYEEEE. The CDR3 is made up of 12 amino acids. V lost 4 bases and J 10 bases, leaving 14 bases between the germline ends. The CDR3 nucleotides read TGTGCCAGCAGCCCCGGGGTCCGGGGCCAGTACTTC. Translating gives CASSPGVRGQYF.

Concerning this clone: Other DNA sequences in the sample encode the same CDR3. This chain links TRBV7-6 with TRBJ2-7; D remains unclear. CDR3 length: 13 amino acids. Trimming stripped 0 bases from V and 4 bases from J, with 7 bases between. The germline CDR1 and CDR2 sequences are SGHVS and FNYEAQ. The CDR3 loop reads CASSLASSYEQYF. CDR3 DNA: TGTGCCAGCAGCTTAGCAAGCAGTTACGAGCAGTACTTC.